This TCR beta chain was captured in a study of Ad26.COV2.S vaccination and SARS-CoV-2 variants. Notes on the study in general: Assessments of TCR breadth and depth may have underestimated the total T cell responses.

A word on this clone: The target antigen is unknown.

The CDR3 runs 16 residues. CDR1 and CDR2 from the germline V gene are SGHAT and FQNNGV. V lost 5 bases to trimming and J lost 4 bases, with 20 bases between them. Sequencing was performed with immunoSEQ multiplex PCR; in TCRdb, only in-frame clones are kept and a portion is missing. This sample has about half a million clones; around 89% occur once, and the top ten carry about 1.5%. Regarding treatment: roughly 19 received Ad26.COV2.S at low or high dose, single or two shots; about five received placebo; per-sample allocation not given. On day 63 after the first injection, vaccine and placebo recipients gave samples.

The gene calls are TRBV11-2 and TRBJ2-5; the D gene is possibly TRBD1 (6 bases). The source is a person between 18 and 65 years old who received the Ad26.COV2.S COVID-19 vaccine or a placebo. This specimen was peripheral blood, taken in a trial of Ad26.COV2.S vaccine versus placebo. CDR3 sequence reads: CASSARLQGRGETQYF. CDR3 nucleotide sequence: TGTGCCAGCAGCGCAAGATTACAGGGCCGGGGAGAGACCCAGTACTTC.